The clone carrying this T cell receptor beta chain was counted a single time. These data belong to a study of cytomegalovirus exposure and HLA in healthy donors. Study-wide background: The approximately 120 validation repertoires were reported in a later analysis to have been generated on the same platform as the roughly 670 first-cohort repertoires.

The donors were members of the validation cohort, which comprised 120 subjects and was separate from the first cohort of 670 or so subjects. Some clones are missing from TCRdb's copy, which holds only in-frame ones; the method was immunoSEQ multiplex PCR. Of fewer than 55,000 clones listed, 92% are singletons. The CDR3 contains 17 residues. The V gene end was trimmed by 4 bases and the J gene end by 12 bases; junction bases not matched to a gene: 19. Germline CDR1 and CDR2: LGHNA and YNFKEQ. The TCR originated in a man aged 18-30 years in good health and CMV-seronegative. The specimen sequenced was PBMCs. The chain carries TRBV4-2 and TRBJ2-5; TRBD2 matches at 11 bases. CDR3 sequence: CASSPQVLAGGLGEEYF. CDR3 nucleotide sequence: TGTGCCAGCAGCCCCCAAGTCCTAGCGGGAGGATTGGGAGAGGAGTACTTC.